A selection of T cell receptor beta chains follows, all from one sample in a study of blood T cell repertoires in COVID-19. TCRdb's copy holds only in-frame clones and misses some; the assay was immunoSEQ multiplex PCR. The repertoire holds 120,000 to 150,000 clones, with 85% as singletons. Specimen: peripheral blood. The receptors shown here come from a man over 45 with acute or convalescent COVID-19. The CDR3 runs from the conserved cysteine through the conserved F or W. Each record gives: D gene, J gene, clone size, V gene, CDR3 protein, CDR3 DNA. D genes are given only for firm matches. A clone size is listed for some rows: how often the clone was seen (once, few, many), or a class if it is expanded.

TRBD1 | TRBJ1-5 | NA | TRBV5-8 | CASPPGQGNQPQHF | TGTGCCAGCCCGCCGGGACAGGGGAATCAGCCCCAGCATTTT
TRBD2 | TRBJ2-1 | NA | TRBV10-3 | CAISALAEYNEQFF | TGTGCCATCAGTGCACTAGCGGAGTACAATGAGCAGTTCTTC
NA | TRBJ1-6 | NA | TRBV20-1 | CSASRDNSPLHF | TGCAGTGCTAGTCGGGATAATTCACCCCTCCACTTT
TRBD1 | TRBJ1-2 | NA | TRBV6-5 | CASSSHRGLVGYTF | TGTGCCAGCAGTTCCCACAGGGGCCTCGTTGGCTACACCTTC
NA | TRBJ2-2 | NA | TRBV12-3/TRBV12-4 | CASSPDTGELFF | TGTGCCAGCAGCCCGGACACCGGGGAGCTGTTTTTT
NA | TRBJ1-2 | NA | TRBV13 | CASSLHYGYTF | TGTGCCAGCAGCCTCCACTATGGCTACACCTTC
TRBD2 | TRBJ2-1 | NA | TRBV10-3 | CAISESGTSGHLFKKWDEQFF | TGTGCCATCAGTGAGTCCGGGACTAGCGGGCACCTGTTTAAGAAATGGGATGAGCAGTTCTTC
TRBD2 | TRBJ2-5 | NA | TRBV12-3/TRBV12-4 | CASTWGGETQYF | TGTGCCAGCACCTGGGGGGGAGAGACCCAGTACTTC
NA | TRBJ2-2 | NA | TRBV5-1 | CASSLQGTGELFF | TGCGCCAGCAGCTTGCAGGGGACCGGGGAGCTGTTTTTT
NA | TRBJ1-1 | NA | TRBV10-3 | CAISTGQPNTEAFF | TGTGCCATCAGTACCGGACAGCCGAACACTGAAGCTTTCTTT
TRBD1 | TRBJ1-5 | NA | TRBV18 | CASSPTGDQPQHF | TGTGCCAGCTCACCGACAGGGGATCAGCCCCAGCATTTT
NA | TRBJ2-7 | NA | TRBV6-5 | CASSYSGRGAYEQYF | TGTGCCAGCAGTTACTCTGGCAGGGGAGCCTACGAGCAGTACTTC
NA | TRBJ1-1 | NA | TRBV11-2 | CASSFAGRTEAFF | TGTGCCAGCAGCTTCGCAGGGAGGACTGAAGCTTTCTTT
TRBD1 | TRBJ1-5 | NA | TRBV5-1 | CASSPGGENQPQHF | TGCGCCAGTTCCCCAGGGGGTGAGAATCAGCCCCAGCATTTT
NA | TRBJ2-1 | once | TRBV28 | CASSPGRPYNEQFF | TGTGCCAGCAGTCCAGGGAGGCCCTACAATGAGCAGTTCTTC
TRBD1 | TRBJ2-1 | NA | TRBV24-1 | CATGRQGALNEQFF | TGTGCCACCGGCAGGCAGGGGGCTTTAAATGAGCAGTTCTTC
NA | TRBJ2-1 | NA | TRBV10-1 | CASSESTGGGHEQFF | TGCGCCAGCAGTGAGTCGACTGGTGGGGGCCATGAGCAGTTCTTC
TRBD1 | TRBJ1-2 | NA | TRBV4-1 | CASSQNRGDYGYTF | TGCGCCAGCAGCCAAAACAGGGGGGACTATGGCTACACCTTC
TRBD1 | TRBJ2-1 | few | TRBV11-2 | CASSLLSGQGAHEQFF | TGTGCCAGCAGCTTACTCTCGGGACAGGGGGCCCATGAGCAGTTCTTC
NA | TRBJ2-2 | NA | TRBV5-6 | CASSLGGSQRSGELFF | TGTGCCAGCAGCTTGGGGGGCTCGCAGAGGAGCGGGGAGCTGTTTTTT